The entry that follows covers one T cell receptor beta chain sequence. This sample stems from a study of blood T cell repertoires in COVID-19. Study-wide background: COVID-19 samples collected from the United States, Italy and Spain covered acute and convalescent phases. T cells, B-cell-depleted T cells, or PBMCs supplied cDNA or gDNA.

Trimming removed 0 bases from V and 2 bases from J; junction bases left unmatched: 6. Germline CDR1 is LGHNA and CDR2 is YNFKEQ. This CDR3 comprises 17 residues. Authors' processing steps: Estimates of nucleated cell counts were drawn from the amplification of reference gene primers. TCRdb's table, derived via immunoSEQ multiplex PCR, lists solely in-frame clones and lacks some. V, J and clone size reflect that table, while D and trimming were determined from the DNA. The sample yields about 200,000 clones, roughly 89% seen once. This receptor was identified in a man between 25 and 39 years old who had recovered from COVID-19. The sample taken for sequencing was peripheral blood. This rearrangement joins TRBV4-2 to TRBJ2-3, with TRBD2 identical over 9 bases. The CDR3 is CASSQEGSGGYTDTQYF. The DNA for the CDR3 is TGTGCCAGCAGCCAAGAGGGAAGCGGGGGGTACACAGATACGCAGTATTTT.